Listed below are T cell receptor beta chains from one sample, sequenced in a study of blood T cell repertoires in COVID-19. The repertoire was sequenced with immunoSEQ multiplex PCR; TCRdb's copy has only in-frame clones and lacks some. The sample lists fewer than 350,000 clones; under 90% were seen once. Sequencing used PBMCs or T cells enriched from blood (not recorded which). These receptor sequences come from a man aged 55 to 70 who had recovered from COVID-19. The CDR3 runs from the conserved cysteine through the conserved F or W. A D gene is named only where the DNA matches it firmly. Clone size is shown for a subset of rows, as once, few, many or a class of expanded clone.

cdr3_length	v_call	d_call	clone_size	j_call	cdr3_nt	cdr3_aa
15	TRBV5-6	TRBD1	.	TRBJ2-7	TGTGCCAGCAGCTTGACGGGACAGGGGGCGTGGGAGCAGTACTTC	CASSLTGQGAWEQYF
16	TRBV9	TRBD1	.	TRBJ2-1	TGTGCCAGCAGCGCTCAACAGGGGTCAACAACCGTTGAGCAGTTCTTC	CASSAQQGSTTVEQFF
12	TRBV25-1	.	.	TRBJ1-2	TGTGCCAGCGGAGGACAGCTCTATGGCTACACCTTC	CASGGQLYGYTF
15	TRBV11-2	.	.	TRBJ1-2	TGTGCCAGCAGCAAAGAGTTTCAGGGGAACTATGGCTACACCTTC	CASSKEFQGNYGYTF
18	TRBV5-5	.	once	TRBJ2-5	TGTGCCAGCAGCTTGGTCGTCCTGGGCGCTGGAAATCAAGAGACCCAGTACTTC	CASSLVVLGAGNQETQYF
12	TRBV7-2	.	.	TRBJ2-7	TGTGCCAGCAGCTTTGACTTGTACGAGCAGTACTTC	CASSFDLYEQYF
15	TRBV19	TRBD1	.	TRBJ1-3	TGTGCCAGTAGTCTGGGGACAGGGTTCGGAAACACCATATATTTT	CASSLGTGFGNTIYF
16	TRBV10-1	.	.	TRBJ1-6	TGCGCCAGCAGCCAGTACATCAGGGTAAGAAATTCACCCCTCCACTTT	CASSQYIRVRNSPLHF
14	TRBV10-2	TRBD1	.	TRBJ2-2	TGCGCCAGCCGGGACAGGGGGCCGAGCGGGGAGCTGTTTTTT	CASRDRGPSGELFF
15	TRBV19	.	.	TRBJ2-1	TGTGCCAGTACCGACGGATTAGGCGGTTACAATGAGCAGTTCTTC	CASTDGLGGYNEQFF
12	TRBV14	TRBD1	.	TRBJ1-2	TGTGCCAGCAGCTTTACGACAGGGCTCTACACCTTC	CASSFTTGLYTF
16	TRBV4-1	TRBD1	.	TRBJ2-7	TGCGCCAGCAGCCAAGGTGTTGGGACAGTGGGCTACGAGCAGTACTTC	CASSQGVGTVGYEQYF
12	TRBV5-8	.	few	TRBJ2-2	TGTGCCAGCAACAGGGTTACCGGGGAGCTGTTTTTT	CASNRVTGELFF
16	TRBV7-3	TRBD2	.	TRBJ2-5	TGTGCCAGCAGCCCATACCTAGCGGGAGGGCCGGAGACCCAGTACTTC	CASSPYLAGGPETQYF
16	TRBV3-1/TRBV3-2	TRBD2	.	TRBJ2-1	TGTGCCAGCAGCCGGAGACTAGCGGGAGTTGCAAATGAGCAGTTCTTC	CASSRRLAGVANEQFF
17	TRBV6-2/TRBV6-3	TRBD2	.	TRBJ2-5	TGTGCCAGCAGTTACCCACGACTAGCGGGAGGGAAAGAGACCCAGTACTTC	CASSYPRLAGGKETQYF
12	TRBV2	TRBD1	.	TRBJ1-5	TGTGCCAGCAGGGCGGACAGGGCACACCAGCATTTT	CASRADRAHQHF
13	TRBV6-5	.	.	TRBJ1-5	TGTGCCAGCAGTTACCGGGAGGGTCAGCCCCAGCATTTT	CASSYREGQPQHF
15	TRBV19	.	.	TRBJ1-2	TGTGCCAGTAGTATTTTGAGGATCGGAAACTATGGCTACACCTTC	CASSILRIGNYGYTF
14	TRBV7-2	TRBD1	.	TRBJ2-7	TGTGCCAGCAGCTTCGGACAGGGCTTCTACGAGCAGTACTTC	CASSFGQGFYEQYF
14	TRBV5-1	.	.	TRBJ1-2	TGCGCCAGCAGCTTGGTTCGCAGGGGCTATGGCTACACCTTC	CASSLVRRGYGYTF
19	TRBV24-1	TRBD2	.	TRBJ2-1	TGTGCCACCAGTGACAATCCGGGACTAGCGGGAGTATCCTACAATGAGCAGTTCTTC	CATSDNPGLAGVSYNEQFF
15	TRBV4-2	.	once	TRBJ1-1	TGTGCCAGCAGCCACCTCGACACCAGTGGCACTGAAGCTTTCTTT	CASSHLDTSGTEAFF
14	TRBV19	TRBD2	.	TRBJ2-2	TGTGCCAGTAGTAAAGGCGGGGGGGTAAGGGAGCTGTTTTTT	CASSKGGGVRELFF
15	TRBV11-2	.	once	TRBJ2-1	TGTGCCAGCAGCCCCCGCCGGGACACTTACAATGAGCAGTTCTTC	CASSPRRDTYNEQFF
15	TRBV7-9	TRBD1	.	TRBJ2-7	TGTGCCAGCAGCTTAAAAGGGGGCAGCTCCTACGAGCAGTACTTC	CASSLKGGSSYEQYF
17	TRBV2	TRBD1	.	TRBJ2-6	TGTGCCAGCAGTCCGGGACAGGGGACCTCTGGGGCCAACGTCCTGACTTTC	CASSPGQGTSGANVLTF
14	TRBV18	.	.	TRBJ1-2	TGTGCCAGCTCACCGGACAGCGGTAACTATGGCTACACCTTC	CASSPDSGNYGYTF
15	TRBV15	.	.	TRBJ2-2	TGTGCCACCAGCCCCATTAAGGGGGGGACCGGGGAGCTGTTTTTT	CATSPIKGGTGELFF
15	TRBV6-1	.	.	TRBJ1-6	TGTGCCAGCATTGAACAGGGTGTTGGATACTCACCCCTCCACTTT	CASIEQGVGYSPLHF
14	TRBV6-4	TRBD1	.	TRBJ2-1	TGTGCCAGCAGTCTTCCGGACAGGGCAGGTGAGCAGTTCTTC	CASSLPDRAGEQFF
16	TRBV28	.	.	TRBJ2-1	TGTGCCAGCAGACTCTTCAGGACAGTCTCCGGCAATGAGCAGTTCTTC	CASRLFRTVSGNEQFF